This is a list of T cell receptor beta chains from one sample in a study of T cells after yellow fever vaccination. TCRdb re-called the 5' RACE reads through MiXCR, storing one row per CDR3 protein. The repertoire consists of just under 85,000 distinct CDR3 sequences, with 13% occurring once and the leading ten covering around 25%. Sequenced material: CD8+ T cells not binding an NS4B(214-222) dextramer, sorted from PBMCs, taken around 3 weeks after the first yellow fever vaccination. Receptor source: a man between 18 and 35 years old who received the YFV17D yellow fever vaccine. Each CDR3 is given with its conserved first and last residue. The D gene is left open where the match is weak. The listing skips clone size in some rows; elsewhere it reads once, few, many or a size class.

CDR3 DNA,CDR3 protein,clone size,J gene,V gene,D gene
TGTGCCAGCAGTTCGTTGGGAGCTAACTATGGCTACACCTTC,CASSSLGANYGYTF,few,TRBJ1-2,TRBV27,.
TGTGCCAGCAGCTTGACTAGCGGGGGGACGTCCCTGGCTACAGATATGCAGTATTTT,CASSLTSGGTSLATDMQYF,.,TRBJ2-3,TRBV11-2,TRBD2
TGTGCCAGCAGCTTGTTCTCTCAGACGCGGTGGGATACGCAGTATTTT,CASSLFSQTRWDTQYF,few,TRBJ2-3,TRBV5-5,.
TGTGCCAGCAGTTTAGGTAGACTGGAAATCTATGGCTACACCTTC,CASSLGRLEIYGYTF,many,TRBJ1-2,TRBV12-3/TRBV12-4,.
TGTGCCAGCAACATAGCGGGGAAAGAAGAGACCCAGTACTTC,CASNIAGKEETQYF,.,TRBJ2-5,TRBV2,TRBD2
TGCAGTGCTAGTCAGGGCTACTCGAGCTCCTACGAGCAGTACTTC,CSASQGYSSSYEQYF,few,TRBJ2-7,TRBV20-1,.
TGTGCCAGCAGCCGGCTCGACCTGGATGGCTACACCTTC,CASSRLDLDGYTF,.,TRBJ1-2,TRBV9,.
TGTGCCAGTAGACCTAGCGGGGGATTCTACAATGAGCAGTTCTTC,CASRPSGGFYNEQFF,.,TRBJ2-1,TRBV19,TRBD2
TGTGCCAGCAGCCCGGCGGGGGTTTTAGCCAAAAACATTCAGTACTTC,CASSPAGVLAKNIQYF,few,TRBJ2-4,TRBV5-5,TRBD2
TGTGCCAGCGGGCCCGGGGGGGTCGACGATACGCAGTATTTT,CASGPGGVDDTQYF,few,TRBJ2-3,TRBV6-2/TRBV6-3,TRBD2
TGTGCCAGCAGTTACTCGGGACAAAACCGCGATGAGCAGTTCTTC,CASSYSGQNRDEQFF,few,TRBJ2-1,TRBV6-2/TRBV6-3,.
TGTGCCAGTAGTATCACAGGGGCCAGAAATCAGCCCCAGCATTTT,CASSITGARNQPQHF,few,TRBJ1-5,TRBV19,TRBD1
TGTGCCAGCAGCCTCCTAGCGGGGGCCGCCGAGCAGTTCTTC,CASSLLAGAAEQFF,.,TRBJ2-1,TRBV6-1,TRBD2
TGTGCCAGCAGCCCCGGGACACCATATGGCTACACCTTC,CASSPGTPYGYTF,few,TRBJ1-2,TRBV7-9,.
TGCGCCAGCAGCCAAGATGGCCAGAAAGACGGGGAGCTGTTTTTT,CASSQDGQKDGELFF,few,TRBJ2-2,TRBV4-3,.
TGTGCCAGCAGCACTTCGGGGAGAAATACGCAGTATTTT,CASSTSGRNTQYF,.,TRBJ2-3,TRBV7-9,.
TGTGCCAGCAGATTCGGCCCAGGGGCCGGCGAGCAGTACTTC,CASRFGPGAGEQYF,.,TRBJ2-7,TRBV5-4,.
TGCAGTGCTAGACCTTTAGCGGGGGGAAGCGCAGATACGCAGTATTTT,CSARPLAGGSADTQYF,.,TRBJ2-3,TRBV20-1,TRBD2
TGTGCCAGCTCATCTAAGCGGGGGAGCTTCGATGAGCAGTTCTTC,CASSSKRGSFDEQFF,few,TRBJ2-1,TRBV18,TRBD2
TGTGCCAGCAGCTTAGAGAGGACCGTAGTGAAAGAGACCCAGTACTTC,CASSLERTVVKETQYF,few,TRBJ2-5,TRBV7-9,.
TGTGCCAGCAGTTACCCCCGGAACGAGCAGTACTTC,CASSYPRNEQYF,many,TRBJ2-7,TRBV6-2/TRBV6-3,.
TGTGCCAGCAGCTTCTGGACAGGGGGCGACGACGAGCAGTACTTC,CASSFWTGGDDEQYF,.,TRBJ2-7,TRBV7-9,TRBD1
TGTGCCAGCAGCCTCCACCCCATCTTTCTCGCGTCCGAGCGGGGCGGGGAGCTGTTTTTT,CASSLHPIFLASERGGELFF,few,TRBJ2-2,TRBV11-2,TRBD2
TGCGCCAGCAGCCCGGGACAGGCGAACACTGAAGCTTTCTTT,CASSPGQANTEAFF,.,TRBJ1-1,TRBV5-1,TRBD1
TGTGCCAGCAGCGTACAGGGGGGTCATGAAAAACTGTTTTTT,CASSVQGGHEKLFF,few,TRBJ1-4,TRBV7-9,TRBD1
TGCAGTGCTAGAGATTATCGACTAGCCAACAATGAGCAGTTCTTC,CSARDYRLANNEQFF,.,TRBJ2-1,TRBV20-1,TRBD2
TGCGCCAGCCCGGGAGAACGGTTAATAAGGGGAGATGGCTACACCTTC,CASPGERLIRGDGYTF,.,TRBJ1-2,TRBV5-1,.
TGTGCCAGCAGTGATTCCCCTCAGGGGTTGGTTGAAGCTTTCTTT,CASSDSPQGLVEAFF,.,TRBJ1-1,TRBV6-1,.
TGTGCCAGCAGAAAGGGACAGGCCCTGGGAGGGCAGTTCTTC,CASRKGQALGGQFF,.,TRBJ2-1,TRBV6-1,TRBD1
TGTGCCAGCAGCTTAAATCCAGGAAACACTGAAGCTTTCTTT,CASSLNPGNTEAFF,.,TRBJ1-1,TRBV7-9,.
TGTGCCAGCAGCTTATGGCCGGATGAACGCACAGATACGCAGTATTTT,CASSLWPDERTDTQYF,.,TRBJ2-3,TRBV7-4,.
TGTGCCAGCAGCTTAGCACGAGGGATCGACTATGGCTACACCTTC,CASSLARGIDYGYTF,.,TRBJ1-2,TRBV7-6,.
TGTGCCAGCAGTTTGCGATCCTCAGACGAGGATACGCAGTATTTT,CASSLRSSDEDTQYF,.,TRBJ2-3,TRBV12-3/TRBV12-4,.
TGCAGTGCCCTCGCGGGCGAGCGGGGGGCCTACGAGCAGTACTTC,CSALAGERGAYEQYF,few,TRBJ2-7,TRBV20-1,TRBD2
TGTGCCAGCAGTTTCAGCACTAGCGATTATGATGAGCAGTTCTTC,CASSFSTSDYDEQFF,once,TRBJ2-1,TRBV27,TRBD2
TGCGCCAGCAGCCAAGCGCCGGGGGCCCCGGAGACCCAGTACTTC,CASSQAPGAPETQYF,.,TRBJ2-5,TRBV4-1,.
TGCGCCAGCAGCTTCGATCCCGGGACAGGGGCGGATACGCAGTATTTT,CASSFDPGTGADTQYF,.,TRBJ2-3,TRBV5-1,TRBD1
TGCGCCAGCAGCTTGAGGGGACACCGCACAGATACGCAGTATTTT,CASSLRGHRTDTQYF,.,TRBJ2-3,TRBV5-1,.
TGTGCCAGCAGTTACAGCATGGCCGATCTTAGCAATCAGCCCCAGCATTTT,CASSYSMADLSNQPQHF,few,TRBJ1-5,TRBV6-5,.
TGTGCCAGCAGCCAAACGGGACAACCGCTTGAGACCCAGTACTTC,CASSQTGQPLETQYF,few,TRBJ2-5,TRBV3-1,.
TGTGCCTGGAGTTTTGGTCCCTACGAGCAGTACTTC,CAWSFGPYEQYF,.,TRBJ2-7,TRBV30,.